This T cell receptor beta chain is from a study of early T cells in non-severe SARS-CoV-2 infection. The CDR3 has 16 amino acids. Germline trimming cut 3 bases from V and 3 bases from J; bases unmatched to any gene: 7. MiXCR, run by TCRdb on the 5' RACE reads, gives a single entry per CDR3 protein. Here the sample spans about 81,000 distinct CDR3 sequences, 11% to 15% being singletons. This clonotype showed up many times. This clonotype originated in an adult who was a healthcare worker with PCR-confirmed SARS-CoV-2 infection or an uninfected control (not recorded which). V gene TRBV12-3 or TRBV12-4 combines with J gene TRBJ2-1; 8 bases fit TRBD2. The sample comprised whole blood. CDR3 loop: CASSFLGGGLYNEQFF. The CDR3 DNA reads TGTGCCAGCAGTTTCCTCGGGGGGGGACTCTACAATGAGCAGTTCTTC.